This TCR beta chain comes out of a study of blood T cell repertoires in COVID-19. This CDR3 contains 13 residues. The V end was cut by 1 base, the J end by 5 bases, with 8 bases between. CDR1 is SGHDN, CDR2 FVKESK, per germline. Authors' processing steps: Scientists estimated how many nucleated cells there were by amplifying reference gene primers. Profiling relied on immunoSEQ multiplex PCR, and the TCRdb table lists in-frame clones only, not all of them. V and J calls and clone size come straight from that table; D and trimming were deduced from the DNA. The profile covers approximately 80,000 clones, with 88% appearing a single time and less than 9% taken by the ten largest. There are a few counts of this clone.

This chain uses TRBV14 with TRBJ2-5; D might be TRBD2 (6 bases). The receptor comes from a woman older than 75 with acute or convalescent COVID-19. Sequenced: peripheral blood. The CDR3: CASSQAGSETQYF. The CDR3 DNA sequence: TGTGCCAGCAGCCAAGCCGGGAGCGAGACCCAGTACTTC. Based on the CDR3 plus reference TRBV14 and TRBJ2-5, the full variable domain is EAGVTQFPSHSVIEKGQTVTLRCDPISGHDNLYWYRRVMGKEIKFLLHFVKESKQDESGMPNNRFLAERTGGTYSTLKVQPAELEDSGVYFCASSQAGSETQYFGPGTRLLVL.